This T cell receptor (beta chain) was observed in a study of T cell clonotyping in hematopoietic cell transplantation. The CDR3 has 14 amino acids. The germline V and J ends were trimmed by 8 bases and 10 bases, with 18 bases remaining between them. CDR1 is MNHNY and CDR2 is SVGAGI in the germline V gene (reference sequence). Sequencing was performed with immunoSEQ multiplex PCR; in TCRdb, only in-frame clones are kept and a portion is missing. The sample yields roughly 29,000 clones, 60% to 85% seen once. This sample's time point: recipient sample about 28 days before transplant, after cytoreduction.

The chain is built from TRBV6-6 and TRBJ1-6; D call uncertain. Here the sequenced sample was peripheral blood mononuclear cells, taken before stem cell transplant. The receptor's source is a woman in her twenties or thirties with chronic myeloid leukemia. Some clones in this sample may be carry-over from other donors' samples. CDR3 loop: CASGLGNRPSPLHF. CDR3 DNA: TGTGCCAGCGGCCTGGGGAACAGACCGTCACCCCTCCACTTT.